Presented here are 14 T cell receptor beta chains from one specimen sequenced in a study of blood T cell repertoires in COVID-19. Clones were sequenced by immunoSEQ multiplex PCR, and TCRdb holds only the in-frame ones, with some missing. The sample consists of about 210,000 clones, 84% of them appearing once. The sequencing input was peripheral blood. The receptors shown here come from a woman aged 45 to 65 with active or convalescent COVID-19.

The chain joins TRBV18 to TRBJ1-1; 8 bases line up with TRBD1. This CDR3 comprises 15 residues. CDR1 KGHSH and CDR2 LQKENI come from the germline V gene. V shed 1 base, J shed 1 base, and the junction held 2 bases outside the gene matches. The chain's CDR3 is CASSPRQGRNTEAFF. The CDR3 region has the DNA TGTGCCAGCTCACCACGACAGGGGAGGAACACTGAAGCTTTCTTT.

Details on this clone: Additional DNA sequences in this sample encode the identical CDR3. This chain uses TRBV7-2 with TRBJ1-5, with 7 bases fitting TRBD1. Germline CDR1 reads SGHTA; CDR2 reads FQGNSA. The ends lost 1 base at V and 7 bases at J; junction bases unmatched: 7. CDR3 length equals 15 residues. CDR3 sequence (DNA): TGTGCCAGCAGCTTAGGCAGGGGGTTCGGGCAGCCCCAGCATTTT. This codes for CASSLGRGFGQPQHF.

The chain is built from TRBV19 and TRBJ1-1; 8 bases are shared with TRBD1. The CDR3 length is 17 residues. Trimming at V came to 0 bases and at J to 7 bases, leaving 13 bases not matched to a gene. Per the germline V gene, CDR1 is LNHDA and CDR2 is SQIVND (reference sequence). The CDR3 spells CASSIEARGRHTGEAFF. The CDR3 nucleotides are TGTGCCAGTAGTATAGAGGCCAGGGGGCGACACACAGGTGAAGCTTTCTTT.

This sequence joins TRBV10-3 and TRBJ2-2, with 7 bases matching TRBD2. After removal of 6 bases from V and 0 bases from J, the junction contained 4 bases not matched to a gene. This CDR3 has 15 amino acids. The germline V gene encodes CDR1 ENHRY and CDR2 SYGVKD. CDR3 DNA sequence: TGTGCCATCAGCCGGGGGGAGGCGAACACCGGGGAGCTGTTTTTT. Encoded protein: CAISRGEANTGELFF.

This chain joins TRBV5-1 and TRBJ2-5; 8 positions match TRBD1. This CDR3 comprises 15 residues. Germline V gives CDR1 SGHRS, CDR2 YFSETQ. Germline trimming cut 4 bases from V and 4 bases from J; bases unmatched to any gene: 9. CDR3 sequence reads: CASSTTGTGGETQYF. CDR3 DNA: TGCGCCAGCAGCACCACCGGGACAGGTGGAGAGACCCAGTACTTC.

The J gene is TRBJ1-2, the V gene TRBV6-1; D is ambiguous. This CDR3 comprises 14 residues. Germline CDR1 and CDR2: MNHNS and SASEGT. The V end was cut by 0 bases, the J end by 4 bases, with 9 bases between. CDR3 sequence: CASSEARAVYGYTF. As DNA, the CDR3 is TGTGCCAGCAGTGAAGCTCGAGCGGTCTATGGCTACACCTTC.

The DNA of the CDR3 is TGCGCCAGCAGCTTGGGGACACAAAATGGCTACACCTTC. This codes for CASSLGTQNGYTF. V usage is TRBV5-1 and J usage is TRBJ1-2, with a tentative D call TRBD1 (5 bases). The CDR3 length is 13 residues. V lost 0 bases and J lost 6, with 9 bases in between. Germline V gene lookup returns CDR1 SGHRS and CDR2 YFSETQ. Drawing the rest from reference TRBV5-1 and TRBJ1-2, the complete variable domain is KAGVTQTPRYLIKTRGQQVTLSCSPISGHRSVSWYQQTPGQGLQFLFEYFSETQRNKGNFPGRFSGRQFSNSRSEMNVSTLELGDSALYLCASSLGTQNGYTFGSGTRLTVV.

This clone was seen once. The chain is built from TRBV9 and TRBJ2-1; 9 positions match TRBD1. V dropped 4 bases and J dropped 4; count of bases not matched to a gene: 21. CDR1 and CDR2 from the germline V gene are SGDLS and YYNGEE. CDR3 size: 20 residues. The CDR3 region has the DNA TGTGCCAGCAGCCCCCAAGGACAGGGGAAGGGTGGAGCGGGGTACAATGAGCAGTTCTTC. Protein sequence: CASSPQGQGKGGAGYNEQFF. Using reference TRBV9 and TRBJ2-1 for the parts outside the CDR3, the full variable domain is DSGVTQTPKHLITATGQRVTLRCSPRSGDLSVYWYQQSLDQGLQFLIQYYNGEERAKGNILERFSAQQFPDLHSELNLSSLELGDSALYFCASSPQGQGKGGAGYNEQFFGPGTRLTVL.

V and J are TRBV6-5 and TRBJ1-5; 9 positions agree with TRBD1. Losses at the gene ends were 4 bases for V and 7 bases for J; bases not matched to a gene: 5. Germline V CDR1 and CDR2: MNHEY, SVGAGI. This CDR3 region has 14 residues. The CDR3, as DNA: TGTGCCAGCAGTTCACAGGGGGCTGGACAGCCCCAGCATTTT. Its protein product is CASSSQGAGQPQHF.

This chain uses TRBV28 with TRBJ2-1; the D gene is possibly TRBD2 (6 bases). V shed 5 bases and J shed 4 bases, with 9 bases lying between them. Germline V gene sequence: CDR1 MDHEN, CDR2 SYDVKM. This CDR3 has 13 amino acids. CDR3 coding DNA: TGTGCCAGCAGTGGAGGGACTTACAATGAGCAGTTCTTC. Translation: CASSGGTYNEQFF.

The chain carries TRBV28 and TRBJ1-1; weak D call: TRBD1 (6 bases). The CDR3 extends over 15 amino acids. V lost 6 bases and J lost 2, with 16 bases in between. Germline V gene sequence: CDR1 MDHEN, CDR2 SYDVKM. The CDR3 DNA reads as TGTGCCAGCAGACTAAGGGGGACACCTAACACTGAAGCTTTCTTT. This translates into CASRLRGTPNTEAFF.

The gene calls are TRBV19 and TRBJ1-5; 8 bases are a match to TRBD1. This CDR3 contains 14 residues. After removal of 6 bases from V and 7 bases from J, the junction contained 8 bases not matched to a gene. In germline, CDR1 is LNHDA, CDR2 SQIVND (reference sequence). Here the CDR3 reads CASSSPGGWQPQHF. The CDR3 DNA reads as TGTGCCAGTAGCTCACCAGGGGGCTGGCAGCCCCAGCATTTT.

The chain couples TRBV6-5 to TRBJ2-2; D is unclear. The V end lost 6 bases, the J end lost 0 bases, and 8 bases lay between the germline ends. This CDR3 region has 14 residues. CDR1 is MNHEY, CDR2 SVGAGI, per germline. Here the CDR3 DNA reads TGTGCCAGCAGATACGGCCCGAACACCGGGGAGCTGTTTTTT. Residues: CASRYGPNTGELFF.

The chain links TRBV2 to TRBJ2-1, with TRBD2 identical over 8 bases. This CDR3 has 15 residues. Trimming took 6 bases from V and 8 from J; bases not matched to a gene: 12. CDR1 SNHLY and CDR2 FYNNEI come from the germline V gene. The CDR3 region has the DNA TGTGCCAGCAGCCCAGCGGGAGATCGGAAGGATGAGCAGTTCTTC. It codes for CASSPAGDRKDEQFF.